This TCR beta chain was documented in a study of blood T cells in healthy people across ages. Whole-study findings and limits: As age increased, TCR beta diversity per million T cells fell in a roughly linear fashion.

A remark on this clonotype: The antigen is undetermined.

There were healthy Caucasian individuals from Russia, aged about 6 to 100, serving as donors. V lost 1 base and J lost 4, with 13 bases in between. CDR3 length: 15 amino acids. The germline gives CDR1 SGHTA, CDR2 FQGNSA. A second PCR of about 7 to 12 cycles used a sample-barcoded 5' primer and a J-beta primer mix. TCRdb passed the 5' RACE reads through MiXCR, listing each CDR3 protein once. The sample yields 700,000 or so distinct CDR3 sequences, 22% seen once. What was sequenced was blood. The clonotype was recovered from a man aged 65 to 79 in good health. This rearrangement joins TRBV7-2 to TRBJ1-2; no clear D. CDR3 residues: CASSLGSEVGYGYTF. As DNA, the CDR3 is TGTGCCAGCAGCTTAGGTTCCGAGGTCGGCTATGGCTACACCTTC.